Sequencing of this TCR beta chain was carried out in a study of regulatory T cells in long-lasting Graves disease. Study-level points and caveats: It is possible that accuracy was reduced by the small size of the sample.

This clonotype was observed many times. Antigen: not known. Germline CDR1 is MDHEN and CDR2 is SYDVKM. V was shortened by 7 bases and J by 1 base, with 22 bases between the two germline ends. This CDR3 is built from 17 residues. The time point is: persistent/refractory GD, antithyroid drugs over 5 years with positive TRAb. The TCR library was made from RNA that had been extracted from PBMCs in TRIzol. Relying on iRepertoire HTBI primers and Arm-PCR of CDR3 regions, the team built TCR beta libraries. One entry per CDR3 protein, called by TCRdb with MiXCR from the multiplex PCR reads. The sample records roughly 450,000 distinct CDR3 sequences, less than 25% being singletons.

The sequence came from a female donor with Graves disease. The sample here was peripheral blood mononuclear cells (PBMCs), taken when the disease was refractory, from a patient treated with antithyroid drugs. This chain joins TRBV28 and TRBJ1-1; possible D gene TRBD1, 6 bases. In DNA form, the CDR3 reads TGTGCCAGCAACACTGGGTCGGGGGGCGTGAGGAACACTGAAGCTTTCTTT. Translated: CASNTGSGGVRNTEAFF.